This T cell receptor (beta chain) originates from a study of shared clonotypes between healthy human individuals. Germline CDR1 SGHDT, CDR2 YYEEEE. The V gene lost 1 base and the J gene lost 4 bases, with 8 bases spanning the gap. The CDR3 loop spans 13 amino acids. Assay: immunoSEQ multiplex PCR; the TCRdb copy retains only in-frame clones and omits some. This table holds about 1.5 million clones, over 95% found once. The TCR sequence derives from a man between 25 and 39 years old in good health. V usage is TRBV5-6 and J usage is TRBJ2-5; D is uncertain. Sequencing was performed on naive CD4+ T cells sorted from blood. Specified subset: CD45RA+ positively selected. The CDR3 is CASSLFASETQYF. The CDR3 DNA follows: TGTGCCAGCAGCTTGTTCGCGTCAGAGACCCAGTACTTC.